This TCR beta chain emerged from a study of cytomegalovirus exposure and HLA in healthy donors (dated by TCRdb to 2016 to 2017). Regarding the study in general: In an earlier analysis of fewer than 750 of the donors, around 300 Gb of sequence data and some 120 million unique TCR beta sequences from about 180 million T cells were reported. Approximately 300 gigabases of sequencing data and around 80 million unique TCR sequences made up an early release that covered approximately 620 HLA-typed donors. Of the 398 genotyped donors, 65% to 90% fell in the genetic ancestry cluster associated with self-reported Caucasian donors. The aim of the study was to test whether cataloging public T cell receptors could identify signatures of past pathogen exposure. Using immunosequencing, the study profiled T cell repertoires from 550 to 750 subjects and related those repertoires to cytomegalovirus serostatus. In addition to the first cohort of 666 subjects, a separate validation cohort of approximately 130 different subjects was used. The study combined high-throughput TCR immunosequencing, statistical association of individual TCRs with disease status, and machine learning to predict cytomegalovirus infection status. To study patterns of TCR occurrence, a later analysis re-analyzed previously published TCR beta repertoires from around 700 donors and added high-resolution HLA genotyping. In the later analysis, no new phenotypic data were used to find candidate immune exposures; instead, reliance was placed on TCR beta sequences and their occurrence across donors. An earlier analysis of about 620 of the donors applied high-throughput TCR beta sequencing to assess whether each TCR beta V gene segment acted as functional or pseudogenic. Donor age, sex, ethnicity and CMV serostatus were compiled together with the repertoire data. A later genetic analysis used genome-wide SNP genotypes for about 60% of the 666 donors, treating that subset as a discovery cohort. Every repertoire in the discovery cohort had been generated on one and the same sequencing platform. Both class I and class II loci were covered by HLA typing, at four-digit resolution. Typing coverage differed by locus: A, B, C, DRB1 and DQB1 were typed in roughly 620-630 donors, DQA1 in about 560, DPA1 in 600 to 610, and DPB1 in about 450. A few DR-DQ haplotypes were treated as single units for association and clustering because of strong linkage in the cohort. Among 300 to 450 genotyped donors of the cohort, an average of approximately 240,000 unique TCR beta nucleotide sequences were sequenced per donor, roughly a sixth of them non-productive.

The library was produced with the immunoSEQ multiplex PCR assay. The multiplex PCR relied on a mix of 60 forward primers for TCR Vbeta segments and 13 reverse primers for TCR Jbeta segments. Amplification of the CDR3 region of rearranged TCR beta genes was performed with a multiplex PCR assay on genomic DNA. On the Illumina HiSeq System, the amplified TCR beta libraries were sequenced as 87-base-pair reads. In the paper's pipeline: A later analysis counted about 80 million unique TCR beta chains across the 666 repertoires, and roughly 11 million of these chains were shared by at least two donors. Raw reads were error-corrected and collapsed into unique sequences with a nearest-neighbor algorithm that merged closely related sequences to remove PCR and sequencing errors. CDR3 sequences were aligned to IMGT reference sequences to assign V, D and J gene segments. For a sequence to be retained, at least a six-nucleotide match to both a V gene segment and a J gene segment was required. Rearrangements were called productive when the CDR3 lacked stop codons and stayed in frame with V and J; all others were non-productive. CDR3 was defined by IMGT convention, running from the second conserved V-encoded cysteine to the conserved J-encoded phenylalanine. The earlier analysis of 587 of the donors excluded sequences that lacked an unambiguous match to a single V gene segment. An earlier analysis of fewer than 650 of the donors classified V segments as functional when productive rearrangements were above 56.7% and as segregating when the standard deviation between donors was above 5%. A statistical classification framework was developed to diagnose cytomegalovirus status using the catalog of TCR beta chain sequences. In a later analysis, V and J genes were assigned by comparing TCR nucleotide sequences against IMGT/GENE-DB human TR gene sequences. In a later analysis, CDR3 sequences and most-parsimonious VDJ recombination scenarios were assigned using the TCRdist pipeline. In a later analysis, every TCR beta chain was defined by the combination of its CDR3 amino acid sequence and its V-gene family, and reads without a unique V-gene family were dropped. In a later analysis, fewer than 600 highly shared, low-generation-probability nucleotide sequences were removed to address suspected cross-contamination and a sequencing artifact. In a later analysis, a clonal expansion index was calculated for each public chain from normalized within-repertoire ranks of inferred template counts. In a later analysis, generation probabilities were computed using a VDJ recombination model fitted to out-of-frame rearrangements, and the results were checked against IGoR. In a later analysis, hypergeometric tests were used to score TCR-TCR, TCR-HLA and TCR-CMV co-occurrence, with a repertoire-size bias correction applied to TCR pairs. In a later analysis, false discovery rates were estimated by permuting HLA or CMV assignments 20 times. In a later analysis, co-occurring TCRs were grouped using DBSCAN, with TCRdist sequence similarity added in when clustering inside HLA-allele-positive subsets. Repertoires with fewer than 30,000 or more than 120,000 public chains were left out of co-occurrence clustering, as were about 5 repertoires with anomalous nucleotide sharing. In TCRdb, the immuneACCESS table is reduced to in-frame sequences with V and J assigned. These tables do not hold every clone; where another copy was compared, an unresolved V gene accounts for under half, and the others remain unexplained. The V and J calls and clone size were taken over from that table, and D and trimming were inferred from the DNA. The sample data list around 31,000 clones, and more than 75% of these were observed just once. The leading ten clones occupy 2.7% of the sample.

The cohort comprised under 700 healthy bone marrow donors. Cohort members were all nominally healthy when sampled, although unrecorded immune exposures were likely present. The donor tested CMV seronegative, placing the donor among the roughly 340 seronegative members of the cohort. A peripheral blood sample was provided by each donor, and peripheral blood mononuclear cells were used for TCR beta sequencing. Genomic DNA was extracted from the blood cell samples with the Qiagen DNeasy Blood Extraction Kit. What the research found in general, with its limitations: The presence/absence analyses assumed that sequencing depth was roughly uniform across donors, and that assumption may not be true. In both the original and validation cohorts, the classifier was reported to diagnose cytomegalovirus status with high specificity and sensitivity. Because the 87-base-pair reads could not distinguish some IMGT-functional V segments, including TRBV6-2 and TRBV6-3, those segments were excluded. A later genetic analysis associated a missense DCLRE1C variant with V-gene and J-gene trimming of TCR beta chains, and an independent cohort replicated the association. Most TCR sequences were seen in very few donors, while some public TCRs were found in many individuals. Because some donors lacked HLA typing at each locus, the association tests relied only on the typed subset. In a later genetic analysis, fewer N-insertions in productive TCRs were reported among donors in an Asian-associated ancestry cluster than the approximately 630-donor mean. According to the authors, the approach could potentially be generalized to other disease states and immunological phenotypes. The cohort was sequenced for TCR beta chains only, and without alpha or paired-chain data the features that could be detected were limited. In vitro tests confirmed that a few of the cytomegalovirus-associated TCR beta chains recognize cytomegalovirus antigens. A later analysis found that HLA-associated TCR beta chains were more clonally expanded and had lower generation probabilities than equally common non-associated chains. Correlated functional status among segregating V segments might reflect linkage disequilibrium, but an unknown experimental factor could not be ruled out. In a later analysis, several top co-occurrence clusters were reported to appear linked to parvovirus B19, influenza, CMV and Epstein-Barr virus. At a false discovery rate of 0.05, a later analysis linked under 20,000 TCR beta sequences to specific HLA alleles. For the cohort, immune exposure information was limited to CMV serostatus. In the study, 150 to 200 TCR beta chains were listed as associated with cytomegalovirus. A further reported finding was that TCR beta sequences accurately predicted the HLA-A and HLA-B alleles for most subjects in the first cohort. Assigning TCR associations to individual alleles was difficult when HLA alleles, especially DR and DQ, strongly co-occurred. Because counts were too low, roughly 16 rarely observed V segments, including chromosome 9 orphons, were excluded from the earlier analysis of around 590 of the donors. A group of highly shared sequence variants was considered likely to be a technical artifact of the sequencing pipeline. According to a later analysis, most CMV-associated TCR beta chains appeared to be HLA-restricted, and the HLA associations seemed to be driven largely by CMV exposure. In a later analysis, TCR association rates were found to vary across HLA loci, with the most associated TCRs seen for DRB1 alleles and the fewest for HLA-C alleles. In an earlier analysis of about 540 of the donors, most TCR beta V segments were observed in productive rearrangements about 90% or about 30% of the time, broadly matching IMGT annotations.

This clone appeared a single time. Its specific antigen is unknown. No quality values exist for individual bases; no much larger clone is one base distant. CDR1 SGHNT and CDR2 YYREEE were looked up in the germline V gene (reference sequence). For this chain, trimming is 6 bases at the V end and 9 bases at the J end, and the number of junction bases without a gene match is 15. The CDR3 numbers 16 residues from cysteine through phenylalanine. The kept DNA is CDR3 alone, 48 bases in frame from the first base. This sequence uses TRBV5-4 and TRBJ2-1; 10 junctional bases match TRBD2. The source of this sequence is a boy younger than 18 in good health and CMV-seronegative. The sample was PBMCs. The CDR3 protein sequence reads: CASIPPGLAPEGEQFF. The sequenced DNA is TGTGCCAGCATACCCCCGGGACTAGCGCCAGAGGGTGAGCAGTTCTTC. The full variable domain, completed from the reference TRBV5-4 and TRBJ2-1 proteins outside the CDR3, reads ETGVTQSPTHLIKTRGQQVTLRCSSQSGHNTVSWYQQALGQGPQFIFQYYREEENGRGNFPPRFSGLQFPNYSSELNVNALELDDSALYLCASIPPGLAPEGEQFFGPGTRLTVL.